The entry below gives a single T cell receptor beta chain sequence along with its context. Next came a second PCR, run for about 7 to 11 cycles, which used a sample-barcoded 5' primer along with a J-beta primer mix. Per-sample output comprised a minimum of 3 million paired-end reads containing CDR3. MiXCR, applied by TCRdb to the 5' RACE reads, yields one record per CDR3 protein. The sample gives some 780,000 distinct CDR3 sequences, roughly 56% of which show up once; about a quarter is in the top ten. CDR3 length: 14 residues. The germline V and J ends were trimmed by 4 bases and 0 bases, with 8 bases remaining between them. CDR1 is MNHEY and CDR2 is SMNVEV in the germline V gene (reference sequence). This specimen comes from a study of blood T cells in healthy people across ages. There were at least 5.5 micrograms of total RNA extracted from every sample.

V usage is TRBV27 and J usage is TRBJ2-3; D gene unclear. The sample taken for sequencing was blood. This sequence was found in a middle-aged man in good health. CDR3 coding DNA: TGTGCCAGCAGTTCGGCCAGAAGCACAGATACGCAGTATTTT. It yields the protein CASSSARSTDTQYF.